This T cell receptor (beta chain) was captured by sequencing in a study of T cell repertoires in cytomegalovirus infection. On this clonotype itself: Its antigen is not known.

Via MiXCR, TCRdb re-called the reads, giving one row per CDR3 protein. The sample lists 110,000 or so distinct CDR3 sequences, 30% to 35% occurring once. The ends were cut back, 0 bases at V and 4 bases at J, with 4 bases in the middle. The length of the CDR3 is 13 residues. CDR1 and CDR2 (germline): SGHNT, YYREEE (reference sequence). The material sequenced was CD8+ T cells from cultured PBMCs, taken from culture after CMV antigen stimulation. The origin of this receptor is a human donor in good health (CMV status not recorded). Some clones in this sample may be carry-over from other donors' samples. The chain joins TRBV5-4 to TRBJ1-4; D not certain. DNA of the CDR3: TGTGCCAGCAGCTTGGTTGGTAATGAAAAACTGTTTTTT. This sequence encodes CASSLVGNEKLFF.